A single sample is the source of the 17 T cell receptor beta chains below, sequenced in a study of regulatory T cells in long-lasting Graves disease. TCR beta libraries were built with iRepertoire HTBI primers and Arm-PCR of CDR3 regions. TCRdb ran MiXCR on the multiplex PCR reads and lists one entry per CDR3 protein. Seen here are roughly 500,000 distinct CDR3 sequences, 20% to 25% observed once, and the top ten hold roughly 7.1%. Time point noted: persistent/refractory GD, antithyroid drugs over 5 years with positive TRAb. PBMC-derived RNA was used for the TCR library. The specimen comprised peripheral blood mononuclear cells (PBMCs), sampled when the disease was refractory, from a patient treated with antithyroid drugs. Source of these receptors: a female donor with Graves disease.

In regard to this clonotype: A much larger clone is a single base away; this may be a read error. V gene TRBV20-1 combines with J gene TRBJ1-2; 10 bases agree with TRBD1. The V gene end was trimmed by 2 bases and the J gene end by 10 bases; junction bases not matched to a gene: 10. CDR3 length equals 14 residues. CDR1 is DFQATT and CDR2 is SNEGSKA in the germline V gene (reference sequence). In nucleotides, the CDR3 is TGCAGTGCTAGACGAGGACAGGGGGTGAGGGACTACACCTTC. Translating gives CSARRGQGVRDYTF.

The chain is built from TRBV6-2 or TRBV6-3 and TRBJ1-1; tentative D call: TRBD1 (6 bases). The germline CDR1 and CDR2 sequences are MNHEY and SVGEGT. CDR3 size: 15 residues. V gave up 5 bases and J gave up 2 bases, with 15 bases separating them. CDR3 in amino acids: CASSPADSRNTEAFF. The CDR3 DNA sequence: TGTGCCAGCAGTCCCGCGGACAGCAGAAACACTGAAGCTTTCTTT.

This clonotype was seen at least ten times. V is TRBV2 and J is TRBJ2-5; D may match TRBD1 or TRBD2 (5 bases each). The CDR3 contains 11 residues. CDR1 and CDR2 (germline): SNHLY, FYNNEI. The ends were cut back, 11 bases at V and 1 base at J, with 8 bases in the middle. CDR3 region: CAGGFQETQYF. The CDR3 DNA is TGTGCCGGGGGTTTCCAAGAGACCCAGTACTTC. The full variable domain, completed using reference TRBV2 and TRBJ2-5, is EPEVTQTPSHQVTQMGQEVILRCVPISNHLYFYWYRQILGQKVEFLVSFYNNEISEKSEIFDDQFSVERPDGSNFTLKIRSTKLEDSAMYFCAGGFQETQYFGPGTRLLVL.

The table lists this clonotype with many counts. The chain has TRBV28 and TRBJ1-5; tentatively, D is TRBD1 (5 bases). CDR3 length equals 16 residues. Trimming left V 5 bases short and J 0 bases short, with 14 bases between. In germline, CDR1 is MDHEN, CDR2 SYDVKM. The chain's CDR3 is CASSVGGANSNQPQHF. The CDR3 nucleotides read TGTGCCAGCAGTGTAGGAGGGGCTAATAGCAATCAGCCCCAGCATTTT. Combining the CDR3 with reference TRBV28 and TRBJ1-5 gives the whole variable domain DVKVTQSSRYLVKRTGEKVFLECVQDMDHENMFWYRQDPGLGLRLIYFSYDVKMKEKGDIPEGYSVSREKKERFSLILESASTNQTSMYLCASSVGGANSNQPQHFGDGTRLSIL.

This clonotype was counted a few times. This rearrangement joins TRBV6-1 to TRBJ2-4, with 8 bases identical to TRBD1. Germline CDR1 reads MNHNS; CDR2 reads SASEGT. This CDR3 comprises 14 residues. V lost 1 base, J lost 6 bases, and 2 bases stayed unmatched. The CDR3 is CASSEGGTGNIQYF. The CDR3 DNA reads as TGTGCCAGCAGTGAAGGCGGGACAGGAAACATTCAGTACTTC.

The sample holds a few counts of this clonotype. The chain carries TRBV7-9 and TRBJ2-5; D may be TRBD2 (5 bases). The germline V and J ends were trimmed by 5 bases and 1 base, with 11 bases remaining between them. Germline V gives CDR1 SEHNR, CDR2 FQNEAQ (reference sequence). The CDR3 length is 14 residues. The CDR3 reads CASSPQDSQETQYF. CDR3 coding DNA: TGTGCCAGCAGCCCCCAGGACTCCCAAGAGACCCAGTACTTC.

The table lists this clonotype with a few counts. This chain joins TRBV29-1 and TRBJ1-2, with D possibly matching TRBD1 (5 bases). CDR3 size: 12 residues. V lost 4 bases and J lost 2, with 8 bases in between. Germline V gene data show CDR1 as SQVTM and CDR2 as ANQGSEA. The CDR3 DNA is TGCAGCGTTGGACAGATAAACTATGGCTACACCTTC. This encodes CSVGQINYGYTF.

Details on this clonotype: Given a much more abundant clone one base away, this may be a read error. V usage is TRBV6-1 and J usage is TRBJ2-7; the D gene is possibly TRBD2 (6 bases). The length of the CDR3 is 14 residues. V was clipped by 1 base and J by 7 bases, with 14 bases between them. CDR1 MNHNS and CDR2 SASEGT come from the germline V gene. The CDR3 spells CASSEVGTGTEQYF. CDR3 DNA sequence: TGTGCCAGCAGTGAAGTGGGCACCGGGACTGAGCAGTACTTC.

In its sample, this clonotype was seen a few times. Sequence at one end of the junction differs from germline and may be a read error. V usage is TRBV28 and J usage is TRBJ1-5; 9 positions match TRBD1. CDR1 MDHEN and CDR2 SYDVKM come from the germline V gene. This CDR3 is 16 amino acids long. CDR3 in amino acids: CASSSTGGLGNRPQHF. The CDR3 coding sequence is TGTGCCAGCAGCTCAACAGGGGGCTTGGGCAATCGGCCCCAGCATTTT.

Notes on this clonotype: The junction does not match germline at one end; this may be a read error. CDR3 protein: CAGSLSRDAVEAFF. The CDR3 nucleotides are TGTGCCGGCAGCTTATCCCGGGACGCCGTCGAAGCTTTCTTT. The chain has TRBV7-9 and TRBJ1-1; a weak D match, TRBD1 (5 bases). The CDR3 has 14 amino acids. Germline V lookup: CDR1 SEHNR, CDR2 FQNEAQ (reference sequence). The full variable domain, with the rest looked up from reference TRBV7-9 and TRBJ1-1, is DTGVSQNPRHKITKRGQNVTFRCDPISEHNRLYWYRQTLGQGPEFLTYFQNEAQLEKSRLLSDRFSAERPKGSFSTLEIQRTEQGDSAMYLCAGSLSRDAVEAFFGQGTRLTVV.

In its sample, this clonotype was seen once. The chain has TRBV19 and TRBJ2-2; 10 nucleotides match TRBD1. Germline-derived CDR1 and CDR2 are LNHDA and SQIVND (reference sequence). CDR3 length: 16 residues. Trimming cost V 5 bases and J 9 bases; bases outside gene matches: 12. CDR3 in amino acids: CASSPLGGTGVRELFF. The DNA of the CDR3 is TGTGCCAGTAGTCCCCTAGGGGGGACAGGGGTCCGGGAGCTGTTTTTT.

The chain is built from TRBV2 and TRBJ2-2; D remains ambiguous. The germline CDR1 and CDR2 sequences are SNHLY and FYNNEI. Trimming removed 7 bases from V and 0 bases from J, with 12 bases in between. The CDR3 loop spans 15 amino acids. The CDR3 nucleotides read TGTGCCAGCATCCTCGGGCCAACGAACACCGGGGAGCTGTTTTTT. It is translated as CASILGPTNTGELFF. Based on the CDR3 plus reference TRBV2 and TRBJ2-2, the full variable domain is EPEVTQTPSHQVTQMGQEVILRCVPISNHLYFYWYRQILGQKVEFLVSFYNNEISEKSEIFDDQFSVERPDGSNFTLKIRSTKLEDSAMYFCASILGPTNTGELFFGEGSRLTVL.

Many counts were recorded for this clonotype. This chain uses TRBV28 with TRBJ2-7, with 10 bases aligning to TRBD2. Unmatched junction bases numbered 10, after V lost 5 bases and J lost 3 bases. This CDR3 is 16 amino acids long. Germline loops: CDR1 MDHEN, CDR2 SYDVKM. CDR3: CASSPPPGLAIYEQYF. CDR3 bases: TGTGCCAGCAGTCCCCCCCCGGGACTAGCGATCTACGAGCAGTACTTC.

Many counts were recorded for this clonotype. The chain employs TRBV12-5 and TRBJ1-1; no definite D call. The V gene lost 0 bases and the J gene lost 7 bases, with 6 bases spanning the gap. The CDR3 contains 12 residues. Looked up from germline, CDR1 is LGHNT and CDR2 is FRNRAP. The CDR3 spells CASGLVQSEAFF. The CDR3 DNA reads TGTGCTAGTGGTTTGGTACAAAGTGAAGCTTTCTTT.

The sample holds a few counts of this clonotype. This chain links TRBV12-3 or TRBV12-4 with TRBJ1-2, with unresolved D. This CDR3 is built from 13 residues. V was clipped by 1 base and J by 9 bases, with 12 bases between them. CDR3 nucleotide sequence: TGTGCCAGCAGTTTAGAGCTCCTCCAGAGCTACACCTTC. Its translation: CASSLELLQSYTF.

This clonotype was seen many times. V is TRBV6-1 and J is TRBJ1-4; 8 bases agree with TRBD1. J lost 10 bases, V lost 5 bases, and 6 bases had no gene match. In germline, CDR1 is MNHNS, CDR2 SASEGT. The CDR3 sequence is 13 residues long. CDR3 DNA sequence: TGTGCCAGCAGTCTAGTCGACAGGGGAAAACTGTTTTTT. Its translation is CASSLVDRGKLFF.

This clonotype was counted at least ten times. CDR3 amino acids: CASKRQGGDIQYF. The CDR3, as DNA: TGTGCCAGCAAACGACAGGGGGGGGACATTCAGTACTTC. The chain carries TRBV12-3 or TRBV12-4 and TRBJ2-4, with 9 bases fitting TRBD1. V lost 7 bases to trimming and J lost 8 bases; unmatched junction nucleotides: 6. CDR3 length: 13 amino acids.